This is a list of T cell receptor beta chains from one sample in a study of blood T cell repertoires in COVID-19. Data came from immunoSEQ multiplex PCR; TCRdb stores just in-frame clones and leaves some out. The sample carries over 200,000 clones, about 91% recorded once. Sequencing was done on a sample of peripheral blood. Receptors originate from a woman aged 40 to 50 with acute or convalescent COVID-19. The CDR3 runs from the conserved cysteine through the conserved F or W. D genes are given only for firm matches. Rows give clone size only sometimes, using once, few, many, or a class for an expanded clone.

v_call: TRBV30; cdr3_length: 14; j_call: TRBJ1-1; clone_size: -; d_call: -; cdr3_aa: CAWSGAGVPTEAFF; cdr3_nt: TGTGCCTGGAGTGGAGCCGGGGTGCCCACTGAAGCTTTCTTT
v_call: TRBV24-1; cdr3_length: 16; j_call: TRBJ2-1; clone_size: -; d_call: -; cdr3_aa: CATSDFRGHTYNEQFF; cdr3_nt: TGTGCCACCAGTGATTTCAGGGGACATACCTACAATGAGCAGTTCTTC
v_call: TRBV19; cdr3_length: 17; j_call: TRBJ2-4; clone_size: -; d_call: -; cdr3_aa: CASSMARGGLAKNIQYF; cdr3_nt: TGTGCCAGTAGTATGGCCAGGGGTGGACTAGCCAAAAACATTCAGTACTTC
v_call: TRBV5-1; cdr3_length: 11; j_call: TRBJ1-1; clone_size: -; d_call: -; cdr3_aa: CASRNRGEAFF; cdr3_nt: TGCGCCAGCAGGAATAGGGGTGAGGCTTTCTTT
v_call: TRBV6-6; cdr3_length: 13; j_call: TRBJ1-2; clone_size: -; d_call: -; cdr3_aa: CAIRTAGDYGYTF; cdr3_nt: TGTGCCATCCGGACCGCCGGGGACTATGGCTACACCTTC
v_call: TRBV30; cdr3_length: 13; j_call: TRBJ1-1; clone_size: -; d_call: TRBD1; cdr3_aa: CAWSSGGRTEAFF; cdr3_nt: TGTGCCTGGAGCTCAGGGGGCAGGACTGAAGCTTTCTTT
v_call: TRBV10-1; cdr3_length: 14; j_call: TRBJ1-1; clone_size: -; d_call: TRBD1; cdr3_aa: CASSRDRGLPEAFF; cdr3_nt: TGCGCCAGCAGCCGGGACAGGGGTTTACCTGAAGCTTTCTTT
v_call: TRBV5-1; cdr3_length: 14; j_call: TRBJ1-1; clone_size: few; d_call: -; cdr3_aa: CASSLAGEGTEAFF; cdr3_nt: TGCGCCAGCAGCTTGGCGGGGGAGGGTACTGAAGCTTTCTTT
v_call: TRBV25-1; cdr3_length: 16; j_call: TRBJ1-2; clone_size: once; d_call: -; cdr3_aa: CASSDSIGARNYGYTF; cdr3_nt: TGTGCCAGCAGTGACTCCATAGGGGCCCGAAACTATGGCTACACCTTC
v_call: TRBV5-1; cdr3_length: 16; j_call: TRBJ2-1; clone_size: -; d_call: -; cdr3_aa: CASSLGGAGPINEQFF; cdr3_nt: TGCGCCAGCAGCTTGGGCGGGGCAGGTCCGATTAATGAGCAGTTCTTC
v_call: TRBV19; cdr3_length: 14; j_call: TRBJ1-1; clone_size: -; d_call: -; cdr3_aa: CASSIGGLNTEAFF; cdr3_nt: TGTGCCAGTAGTATAGGAGGGTTGAACACTGAAGCTTTCTTT
v_call: TRBV15; cdr3_length: 14; j_call: TRBJ2-1; clone_size: -; d_call: -; cdr3_aa: CATSRQQGNNEQFF; cdr3_nt: TGTGCCACCAGCAGACAACAGGGAAACAATGAGCAGTTCTTC
v_call: TRBV4-2; cdr3_length: 23; j_call: TRBJ2-2; clone_size: -; d_call: TRBD2; cdr3_aa: CASSQEQAGLAGGTSGNTGELFF; cdr3_nt: TGTGCCAGCAGCCAAGAACAAGCAGGACTAGCAGGAGGGACTAGCGGCAACACCGGGGAGCTGTTTTTT
v_call: TRBV10-3; cdr3_length: 14; j_call: TRBJ2-5; clone_size: -; d_call: -; cdr3_aa: CAISEAGGPETQYF; cdr3_nt: TGTGCCATCAGTGAGGCAGGAGGGCCAGAGACCCAGTACTTC
v_call: TRBV11-2; cdr3_length: 12; j_call: TRBJ1-2; clone_size: -; d_call: -; cdr3_aa: CASSQPGYGYTF; cdr3_nt: TGTGCCAGCAGCCAACCCGGCTATGGCTACACCTTC
v_call: TRBV18; cdr3_length: 14; j_call: TRBJ2-4; clone_size: -; d_call: TRBD1; cdr3_aa: CASSPGTDGNIQYF; cdr3_nt: TGTGCCAGCTCACCTGGGACAGATGGAAACATTCAGTACTTC
v_call: TRBV6-6; cdr3_length: 15; j_call: TRBJ1-4; clone_size: -; d_call: TRBD1; cdr3_aa: CASSRLQGASRKLFF; cdr3_nt: TGTGCCAGCAGTAGACTTCAGGGGGCGAGCAGAAAACTGTTTTTT
v_call: TRBV20-1; cdr3_length: 11; j_call: TRBJ2-3; clone_size: -; d_call: -; cdr3_aa: CSATPRNTQYF; cdr3_nt: TGCAGTGCTACCCCCAGAAATACGCAGTATTTT
v_call: TRBV2; cdr3_length: 14; j_call: TRBJ1-3; clone_size: -; d_call: -; cdr3_aa: CATLPGRSGNTIYF; cdr3_nt: TGTGCCACACTCCCCGGTCGTTCTGGAAACACCATATATTTT
v_call: TRBV13; cdr3_length: 13; j_call: TRBJ1-1; clone_size: -; d_call: -; cdr3_aa: CASIARTNTEAFF; cdr3_nt: TGTGCCAGCATAGCCCGTACGAACACTGAAGCTTTCTTT
v_call: TRBV3-1/TRBV3-2; cdr3_length: 14; j_call: TRBJ1-3; clone_size: -; d_call: -; cdr3_aa: CASSQRTAGNTIYF; cdr3_nt: TGTGCCAGCAGCCAACGGACAGCCGGAAACACCATATATTTT
v_call: TRBV10-1; cdr3_length: 14; j_call: TRBJ2-2; clone_size: -; d_call: TRBD1; cdr3_aa: CASSRDSYTGELFF; cdr3_nt: TGCGCCAGCAGCCGGGACAGCTACACCGGGGAGCTGTTTTTT
v_call: TRBV2; cdr3_length: 13; j_call: TRBJ1-4; clone_size: -; d_call: -; cdr3_aa: CASTRPKNEKLFF; cdr3_nt: TGTGCCAGCACCAGGCCGAAGAATGAAAAACTGTTTTTT
v_call: TRBV6-5; cdr3_length: 15; j_call: TRBJ2-3; clone_size: few; d_call: -; cdr3_aa: CASSYAGQSTDTQYF; cdr3_nt: TGTGCCAGCAGCTACGCGGGGCAGAGCACAGATACGCAGTATTTT
v_call: TRBV3-1/TRBV3-2; cdr3_length: 13; j_call: TRBJ2-5; clone_size: -; d_call: -; cdr3_aa: CASSLEGQETQYF; cdr3_nt: TGTGCCAGCAGCCTGGAGGGGCAAGAGACCCAGTACTTC
v_call: TRBV6-1; cdr3_length: 12; j_call: TRBJ1-2; clone_size: -; d_call: -; cdr3_aa: CASSDPGYGYTF; cdr3_nt: TGTGCCAGCAGTGACCCCGGGTATGGCTACACCTTC
v_call: TRBV4-2; cdr3_length: 16; j_call: TRBJ2-2; clone_size: -; d_call: -; cdr3_aa: CASSQARARGTGELFF; cdr3_nt: TGTGCCAGCAGCCAAGCGAGAGCCCGGGGCACCGGGGAGCTGTTTTTT
v_call: TRBV6-5; cdr3_length: 13; j_call: TRBJ1-4; clone_size: once; d_call: -; cdr3_aa: CASSSGLNEKLFF; cdr3_nt: TGTGCCAGCAGTTCAGGTCTAAATGAAAAACTGTTTTTT
v_call: TRBV7-9; cdr3_length: 15; j_call: TRBJ1-1; clone_size: -; d_call: -; cdr3_aa: CASSFPRGRRTEAFF; cdr3_nt: TGTGCCAGCAGCTTCCCGCGAGGGCGGCGCACTGAAGCTTTCTTT
v_call: TRBV7-6; cdr3_length: 14; j_call: TRBJ2-5; clone_size: -; d_call: -; cdr3_aa: CASSPRQDQETQYF; cdr3_nt: TGTGCCAGCAGCCCCCGACAGGATCAAGAGACCCAGTACTTC
v_call: TRBV13; cdr3_length: 13; j_call: TRBJ1-1; clone_size: -; d_call: -; cdr3_aa: CASSSRGNTEAFF; cdr3_nt: TGTGCCAGCAGCTCCAGGGGGAACACTGAAGCTTTCTTT
v_call: TRBV6-6; cdr3_length: 15; j_call: TRBJ1-2; clone_size: -; d_call: TRBD1; cdr3_aa: CASSYLQGEDYGYTF; cdr3_nt: TGTGCCAGCAGTTACTTACAGGGGGAGGACTATGGCTACACCTTC
v_call: TRBV24-1; cdr3_length: 14; j_call: TRBJ1-3; clone_size: few; d_call: -; cdr3_aa: CATSDPGDTNTIYF; cdr3_nt: TGTGCCACCAGTGACCCCGGGGATACAAACACCATATATTTT
v_call: TRBV6-5; cdr3_length: 15; j_call: TRBJ2-1; clone_size: -; d_call: TRBD2; cdr3_aa: CASSYSGGGYNEQFF; cdr3_nt: TGTGCCAGCAGTTACTCGGGCGGGGGTTACAATGAGCAGTTCTTC
v_call: TRBV5-1; cdr3_length: 16; j_call: TRBJ1-3; clone_size: -; d_call: -; cdr3_aa: CASSPETVLSGNTIYF; cdr3_nt: TGCGCCAGCAGCCCCGAGACAGTTCTCTCTGGAAACACCATATATTTT
v_call: TRBV27; cdr3_length: 14; j_call: TRBJ2-3; clone_size: once; d_call: -; cdr3_aa: CASSFLGRADTQYF; cdr3_nt: TGTGCCAGCAGTTTCCTCGGCAGGGCTGATACGCAGTATTTT
v_call: TRBV18; cdr3_length: 14; j_call: TRBJ1-2; clone_size: -; d_call: -; cdr3_aa: CASSPGAFNYGYTF; cdr3_nt: TGTGCCAGCTCACCAGGGGCTTTCAACTATGGCTACACCTTC
v_call: TRBV5-6; cdr3_length: 14; j_call: TRBJ1-5; clone_size: once; d_call: -; cdr3_aa: CASSFGESNQPQHF; cdr3_nt: TGTGCCAGCAGCTTTGGGGAGAGCAATCAGCCCCAGCATTTT
v_call: TRBV3-1/TRBV3-2; cdr3_length: 15; j_call: TRBJ2-5; clone_size: -; d_call: -; cdr3_aa: CASSWRGPPQETQYF; cdr3_nt: TGTGCCAGCTCTTGGCGGGGGCCGCCCCAAGAGACCCAGTACTTC
v_call: TRBV9; cdr3_length: 15; j_call: TRBJ1-2; clone_size: few; d_call: TRBD1; cdr3_aa: CASSPATGPNYGYTF; cdr3_nt: TGTGCCAGCAGCCCCGCGACAGGGCCTAACTATGGCTACACCTTC
v_call: TRBV18; cdr3_length: 13; j_call: TRBJ1-1; clone_size: -; d_call: -; cdr3_aa: CASSPQRDTEAFF; cdr3_nt: TGTGCCAGCTCACCACAGAGGGACACTGAAGCTTTCTTT
v_call: TRBV19; cdr3_length: 15; j_call: TRBJ1-1; clone_size: -; d_call: -; cdr3_aa: CASSSLTVMNTEAFF; cdr3_nt: TGTGCCAGTAGTTCGCTGACAGTCATGAACACTGAAGCTTTCTTT
v_call: TRBV19; cdr3_length: 16; j_call: TRBJ1-6; clone_size: -; d_call: TRBD1; cdr3_aa: CASSIIGGQRNSPLHF; cdr3_nt: TGTGCCAGTAGTATAATCGGGGGACAGAGGAATTCACCCCTCCACTTT
v_call: TRBV5-8; cdr3_length: 17; j_call: TRBJ1-2; clone_size: -; d_call: -; cdr3_aa: CASSLVSAGNLNYGYTF; cdr3_nt: TGTGCCAGCAGCTTGGTATCTGCAGGGAACCTTAACTATGGCTACACCTTC
v_call: TRBV24-1; cdr3_length: 13; j_call: TRBJ1-1; clone_size: -; d_call: -; cdr3_aa: CATSDRGWTEAFF; cdr3_nt: TGTGCCACCAGTGATCGCGGGTGGACTGAAGCTTTCTTT